A selection of T cell receptor beta chains follows, all from one sample in a study of CD8+ T cells in alopecia areata. Repertoires were generated with immunoSEQ multiplex PCR, while TCRdb's copy carries only in-frame clones and drops some. Of 95,000 to 120,000 clones in the sample, 58% were seen once. Sequencing was performed on NKG2D-low CD8+ T cells sorted from blood. The receptor source for this set is a human donor with alopecia areata. The CDR3 runs from the conserved cysteine through the conserved F or W. A D gene is named only where the DNA matches it firmly. Clone size is stated in some rows and not others, as once, few, many or a class when expanded.

V gene,D gene,J gene,clone size,CDR3 protein,CDR3 DNA
TRBV7-9,TRBD2,TRBJ2-3,few,CASSPQRLAGADTDTQYF,TGTGCCAGCAGCCCACAAAGACTAGCGGGAGCGGACACAGATACGCAGTATTTT
TRBV29-1,TRBD1,TRBJ2-7,few,CSVEGTGGYEQYF,TGCAGCGTTGAGGGGACAGGGGGCTACGAGCAGTACTTC
TRBV5-1,NA,TRBJ1-2,NA,CASSFDFLRRINYGYTF,TGCGCCAGCAGCTTCGATTTCTTGCGGCGGATTAACTATGGCTACACCTTC
TRBV28,NA,TRBJ2-3,NA,CASSRVLDTQYF,TGTGCCAGCAGTCGCGTGTTAGATACGCAGTATTTT
TRBV6-5,TRBD1,TRBJ2-7,NA,CASSYGTATVEQYF,TGTGCCAGCAGTTACGGGACAGCTACTGTCGAGCAGTACTTC
TRBV4-1,NA,TRBJ2-1,few,CASSQVTANNEQFF,TGCGCCAGCAGCCAAGTAACCGCAAACAATGAGCAGTTCTTC
TRBV29-1,NA,TRBJ2-2,few,CSVEEVRNTGELFF,TGCAGCGTTGAAGAAGTAAGGAACACCGGGGAGCTGTTTTTT
TRBV4-1,TRBD2,TRBJ2-7,NA,CASSQDPSGIGYEQYF,TGCGCCAGCAGCCAAGATCCTAGCGGGATAGGGTACGAGCAGTACTTC
TRBV6-4,NA,TRBJ2-4,NA,CASSESGEVDIQYF,TGTGCCAGCAGCGAGTCTGGGGAGGTGGACATTCAGTACTTC
TRBV19,TRBD1,TRBJ2-5,once,CASSIGPEGGLTYKETQYF,TGTGCCAGTAGTATCGGACCTGAAGGGGGCCTAACCTACAAAGAGACCCAGTACTTC
TRBV7-2,NA,TRBJ2-7,NA,CASSSREQITYEQYF,TGTGCCAGCAGCTCCAGGGAACAAATAACCTACGAGCAGTACTTC
TRBV6-5,TRBD1,TRBJ2-7,NA,CASSYGTGTIYEQYF,TGTGCCAGCAGTTACGGGACAGGGACTATCTACGAGCAGTACTTC
TRBV29-1,TRBD2,TRBJ2-3,once,CSVEAGTSGDADTQYF,TGCAGCGTTGAAGCGGGGACTAGCGGAGATGCAGATACGCAGTATTTT
TRBV4-1,TRBD2,TRBJ2-5,NA,CASSHGTSGQETQYF,TGCGCCAGCAGCCACGGGACTAGCGGGCAAGAGACCCAGTACTTC
TRBV5-6,TRBD1,TRBJ1-1,NA,CASSLWTGAEVMNTEAFF,TGTGCCAGCAGCCTGTGGACAGGGGCGGAGGTCATGAACACTGAAGCTTTCTTT
TRBV6-5,TRBD2,TRBJ2-1,NA,CASSYGTSGYNEQFF,TGTGCCAGCAGCTACGGAACTAGCGGCTACAATGAGCAGTTCTTC
TRBV5-6,NA,TRBJ1-1,NA,CASNAGTNTEAFF,TGTGCCAGCAACGCCGGAACAAACACTGAAGCTTTCTTT
TRBV20-1,NA,TRBJ2-1,NA,CSAPLYDEQFF,TGCAGTGCTCCCTTGTACGATGAGCAGTTCTTC
TRBV6-5,TRBD2,TRBJ2-1,NA,CASSSRTSGTYNEQFF,TGTGCCAGCAGTTCCAGGACTAGCGGGACTTACAATGAGCAGTTCTTC
TRBV28,NA,TRBJ2-7,NA,CASSSSGHPKPYF,TGTGCCAGCAGTTCCAGCGGCCATCCTAAGCCGTACTTC
TRBV28,TRBD2,TRBJ2-7,NA,CASRGLADGSYEQYF,TGTGCCAGCAGGGGACTAGCGGACGGTTCCTACGAGCAGTACTTC
TRBV16,NA,TRBJ1-5,NA,CASTWGGYQPQHF,TGTGCCAGTACATGGGGGGGCTACCAGCCCCAGCATTTT
TRBV5-1,NA,TRBJ2-1,NA,CASRIGVSVYNEQFF,TGCGCCAGCAGAATTGGCGTTTCCGTCTACAATGAGCAGTTCTTC
TRBV6-6,NA,TRBJ1-5,NA,CASGPGLSNQPQHF,TGTGCCAGCGGTCCAGGCCTTAGCAATCAGCCCCAGCATTTT
TRBV6-5,NA,TRBJ1-1,NA,CASSFRVGEAFF,TGTGCCAGCAGCTTCAGGGTTGGTGAAGCTTTCTTT
TRBV9,NA,TRBJ2-2,once,CASSVAALTNTGELFF,TGTGCCAGCAGCGTAGCGGCCCTCACGAACACCGGGGAGCTGTTTTTT
TRBV6-6,TRBD2,TRBJ2-1,NA,CASSLAGGPNEQFF,TGTGCCAGCAGTTTGGCGGGAGGGCCAAATGAGCAGTTCTTC
TRBV27,NA,TRBJ2-7,few,CASRPGAIYEQYF,TGTGCCAGCAGACCAGGGGCGATCTACGAGCAGTACTTC
TRBV10-3,TRBD1,TRBJ2-7,NA,CAISAGTGLNEQYF,TGTGCCATCAGTGCCGGGACAGGGCTGAACGAGCAGTACTTC
TRBV7-9,TRBD2,TRBJ2-2,NA,CASSPLTGREGVGELFF,TGTGCCAGCAGCCCATTAACTGGGCGGGAGGGCGTCGGGGAGCTGTTTTTT
TRBV4-2,TRBD2,TRBJ2-7,NA,CASSQDHLAGGLKQYF,TGTGCCAGCAGCCAAGATCACTTAGCGGGTGGCTTAAAGCAGTACTTC
TRBV6-5,NA,TRBJ2-7,NA,CASSYSNGPLYEQYF,TGTGCCAGCAGTTACTCGAACGGGCCACTCTACGAGCAGTACTTC
TRBV13,NA,TRBJ2-1,NA,CASSLIGNEQFF,TGTGCCAGCAGCTTAATCGGTAATGAGCAGTTCTTC
TRBV19,TRBD2,TRBJ2-3,medium-sized,CASSGGLAGDTQYF,TGTGCCAGTAGCGGAGGACTAGCGGGAGATACGCAGTATTTT
TRBV2,TRBD2,TRBJ2-7,few,CASSAGRRYEQYF,TGTGCCAGCAGCGCCGGGAGGCGCTACGAGCAGTACTTC
TRBV7-8,NA,TRBJ2-7,NA,CASSFLQGGEQYF,TGTGCCAGCAGCTTTCTGCAGGGCGGGGAGCAGTACTTC